These T cell receptor beta chains were read from a single sample in a study of early T cells in non-severe SARS-CoV-2 infection. TCRdb reanalysed the 5' RACE reads using MiXCR and keeps one entry per CDR3 protein. Counted here are tens of thousands of distinct CDR3 sequences, 8.9% occurring once; the ten biggest clones make up 15% to 20%. The sample consisted of whole blood. The receptors were sampled from an adult who was a healthcare worker with PCR-confirmed SARS-CoV-2 infection or an uninfected control (not recorded which). CDR3s include the opening cysteine and the closing phenylalanine or tryptophan. A D gene is named only where the DNA matches it firmly. The listing skips clone size in some rows; elsewhere it reads once, few, many or a size class.

j_call d_call clone_size v_call cdr3_nt cdr3_aa
TRBJ1-1 . . TRBV7-2 TGTGCCAGCAGCCCGAGGGGTGTCAGGGGGAACACTGAAGCTTTCTTT CASSPRGVRGNTEAFF
TRBJ2-3 TRBD1 few TRBV29-1 TGCAGCGTTTTTGGGGGACAGTACACAGATACGCAGTATTTT CSVFGGQYTDTQYF
TRBJ2-7 TRBD2 few TRBV27 TGTGCCAGCAGTTTTCTTGCTAGCGGCTCCTACGAGCAGTACTTC CASSFLASGSYEQYF
TRBJ2-3 TRBD1 many TRBV4-1 TGCGCCAGCAGCCAAGATCGACAGGGGGCACAGGATACGCAGTATTTT CASSQDRQGAQDTQYF
TRBJ2-7 . many TRBV6-2/TRBV6-3 TGTGCCAGCAGTTTCAGGAGGATTTCCTACGAGCAGTACTTC CASSFRRISYEQYF
TRBJ1-2 TRBD1 many TRBV10-3 TGTGCCACCTCAAGGGACAGTGGAGTCTATGGCTACACCTTC CATSRDSGVYGYTF
TRBJ2-1 . many TRBV12-3/TRBV12-4 TGTGCCAGCAGTTTAGTGGCGGAATGGACCTACAATGAGCAGTTCTTC CASSLVAEWTYNEQFF
TRBJ2-1 . . TRBV28 TGTGCCAGCTCTAGACCCGAGCGGAGTTACAATGAGCAGTTCTTC CASSRPERSYNEQFF
TRBJ1-4 TRBD1 many TRBV5-6 TGTGCCAGCAGCGGGACAGGGACTAATGAAAAACTGTTTTTT CASSGTGTNEKLFF
TRBJ2-2 . many TRBV30 TGTGCCTTCTCTCAAGGGTGGCAGGGGACAAACACCGGGGAGCTGTTTTTT CAFSQGWQGTNTGELFF
TRBJ2-1 TRBD2 . TRBV5-4 TGTGCCAGCAGCTTGGAACCTAGCGGAGGGGCGCTTTACAATGAGCAGTTCTTC CASSLEPSGGALYNEQFF
TRBJ2-7 . . TRBV28 TGTGCCAGCAGCACCCGCGGTAAGGTATCCTACGAGCAGTACTTC CASSTRGKVSYEQYF
TRBJ1-2 . many TRBV12-3/TRBV12-4 TGTGCCAGCAGCCCGAGGCGGGGGGGCTACACCTTC CASSPRRGGYTF
TRBJ1-6 . . TRBV18 TGTGCCAGCTCACCACGGGGGAGCTCCTATAATTCACCCCTCCACTTT CASSPRGSSYNSPLHF
TRBJ2-7 TRBD1 large TRBV14 TGTGCCAGCAGCCCCAGCGCCGGGACAGGGAACGAGCAGTACTTC CASSPSAGTGNEQYF
TRBJ2-7 TRBD2 many TRBV27 TGTGCCAGCAGTAAGATAGCGGGGGGCTACGAGCAGTACTTC CASSKIAGGYEQYF
TRBJ2-5 TRBD1 many TRBV11-2 TGTGCCAGCAGCTTGGGGACAGGCCAAGAGACCCAGTACTTC CASSLGTGQETQYF